What follows are 16 T cell receptor beta chains derived from one specimen sequenced in a study of blood T cell repertoires in COVID-19. Profiled with immunoSEQ multiplex PCR; TCRdb holds only in-frame clones, not every one. The repertoire consists of 300,000 to 350,000 clones, with just over 85% occurring once and the leading ten covering roughly 4.2%. The sample consisted of PBMCs or T cells enriched from blood (not recorded which). The receptors were gathered from a woman in her 40s with acute COVID-19.

This clone has just one count. CDR3 nucleotides: TGTGCCAGCAGCTTCGAGCAGGGAGGCGGTCAGCCCCAGCATTTT. Protein: CASSFEQGGGQPQHF. This rearrangement joins TRBV5-5 to TRBJ1-5; D perhaps matches TRBD1 (5 bases). Trimming pared 2 bases from V and 6 bases from J, leaving 15 bases between. In germline, CDR1 is SGHKS, CDR2 YYEKEE (reference sequence). This CDR3 is built from 15 residues.

V gene TRBV11-3 combines with J gene TRBJ2-5; TRBD1 aligns across 7 bases. Unmatched junction bases numbered 11, after V lost 5 bases and J lost 5 bases. CDR1 and CDR2 (germline): SGHNT, YENEEA. The CDR3 consists of 15 residues. CDR3 bases: TGTGCCAGCAGCGCCACGGACAGGCCGGGGGAGACCCAGTACTTC. Translating it yields CASSATDRPGETQYF.

The chain employs TRBV6-5 and TRBJ2-3, with unresolved D. The CDR3 consists of 15 residues. Trimming removed 6 bases at V and 9 bases at J, with 22 bases between. Germline assignment: CDR1 MNHEY and CDR2 SVGAGI. The CDR3 DNA is TGTGCCAGCAGCCGACAATTAGATGGTAAAACGACGCAGTATTTT. Its translation: CASSRQLDGKTTQYF.

CDR3 protein: CASSQTETWGVRSNQPQHF. The CDR3 nucleotides are TGTGCCAGCAGCCAAACGGAGACCTGGGGGGTTAGGTCAAATCAGCCCCAGCATTTT. The chain uses TRBV3-1 (or the pseudogene TRBV3-2) and TRBJ1-5; D is possibly TRBD1 (5 bases). The V end was cut by 2 bases, the J end by 4 bases, with 24 bases between. In germline, CDR1 is LGHDT, CDR2 YNNKEL (reference sequence). The CDR3 is 19 amino acids.

This clone appeared a single time. The CDR3 region has the DNA TGTGCCAGCAGTTTATTGACAGGAAAATCCCATCAGCCCCAGCATTTT. Translated, it gives CASSLLTGKSHQPQHF. The chain recombines TRBV28 with TRBJ1-5, with a tentative D call TRBD1 (6 bases). Germline loops: CDR1 MDHEN, CDR2 SYDVKM. CDR3 length: 16 amino acids. V lost 1 base, J lost 5 bases, and 15 bases lay in between.

The V and J genes are TRBV19 and TRBJ2-5; 8 bases map to TRBD2. This CDR3 has 16 amino acids. CDR1 LNHDA and CDR2 SQIVND come from the germline V gene (reference sequence). V lost 4 bases to trimming and J lost 2 bases; unmatched junction nucleotides: 9. The CDR3 DNA follows: TGTGCCAGTAGTACCTCGGGGGGGGTCCCTCAAGAGACCCAGTACTTC. Translating gives CASSTSGGVPQETQYF.

In this sample, this clone turned up a few times. The chain combines TRBV5-6 with TRBJ2-1; 7 bases agree with TRBD1. The V segment lost 3 bases and the J segment 4 bases; nucleotides outside the gene matches: 7. Germline assignment: CDR1 SGHDT and CDR2 YYEEEE. The CDR3 consists of 15 residues. The CDR3 spells CASSSRQGGYNEQFF. The CDR3 nucleotides read TGTGCCAGCAGCTCCCGACAGGGTGGTTACAATGAGCAGTTCTTC.

The genes are TRBV9 and TRBJ2-7, with D unresolved. Germline CDR1 reads SGDLS; CDR2 reads YYNGEE. V shed 3 bases and J shed 0 bases, with 4 bases lying between them. The CDR3 runs 12 residues. This CDR3 is CASSGSSYEQYF. The CDR3 nucleotides are TGTGCCAGCAGCGGGAGCTCCTACGAGCAGTACTTC.

The table lists this clone with a count of one. The chain has TRBV6-5 and TRBJ2-5, with a tentative D call TRBD2 (5 bases). This CDR3 is built from 15 residues. Germline CDR1 is MNHEY and CDR2 is SVGAGI. The V end lost 0 bases, the J end lost 7 bases, and 15 bases lay between the germline ends. CDR3 amino acids: CASSYSRTASGTQYF. CDR3 bases: TGTGCCAGCAGTTACTCGAGGACCGCCAGCGGGACCCAGTACTTC.

This rearrangement joins TRBV3-1 (or the pseudogene TRBV3-2) to TRBJ1-1; 8 bases map to TRBD1. CDR1 and CDR2 from the germline V gene are LGHDT and YNNKEL (reference sequence). This CDR3 is built from 15 residues. With 4 bases clipped from V and 0 bases from J, the junction kept 4 bases outside the gene matches. Here the CDR3 reads CASSPRGLLNTEAFF. The CDR3 coding sequence is TGTGCCAGCAGCCCCAGGGGGCTACTGAACACTGAAGCTTTCTTT.

The rearrangement uses TRBV7-9 and TRBJ1-1; D unclear. V was clipped by 1 base and J by 5 bases, with 11 bases between them. CDR3 size: 14 residues. Germline V gene data show CDR1 as SEHNR and CDR2 as FQNEAQ (reference sequence). The CDR3 bases are TGTGCCAGCAGCTTAGATGCCAGTGTGACTGAAGCTTTCTTT. Protein sequence: CASSLDASVTEAFF. The variable domain in full, with the rest retrieved from reference TRBV7-9 and TRBJ1-1, is DTGVSQNPRHKITKRGQNVTFRCDPISEHNRLYWYRQTLGQGPEFLTYFQNEAQLEKSRLLSDRFSAERPKGSFSTLEIQRTEQGDSAMYLCASSLDASVTEAFFGQGTRLTVV.

This rearrangement joins TRBV11-2 to TRBJ2-7; 7 bases are a match to TRBD1. The CDR3 spans 14 residues. The germline gives CDR1 SGHAT, CDR2 FQNNGV. The trim removed 5 bases at V and 3 bases at J, leaving 7 bases unmatched. The CDR3 sequence: CASSVRTGIYEQYF. The DNA for the CDR3 is TGTGCCAGCAGCGTACGGACAGGAATCTACGAGCAGTACTTC. Full variable domain (remainder filled in from reference TRBV11-2 and TRBJ2-7): EAGVAQSPRYKIIEKRQSVAFWCNPISGHATLYWYQQILGQGPKLLIQFQNNGVVDDSQLPKDRFSAERLKGVDSTLKIQPAKLEDSAVYLCASSVRTGIYEQYFGPGTRLTVT.

V gene TRBV6-2 or TRBV6-3 combines with J gene TRBJ2-7, with 12 bases matching TRBD1. Germline loops: CDR1 MNHEY, CDR2 SVGEGT. CDR3 size: 15 residues. V dropped 2 bases and J dropped 6; count of bases not matched to a gene: 5. CDR3: CASSYRGQGAFEQYF. For the CDR3, the DNA is TGTGCCAGCAGTTACCGGGGACAGGGGGCCTTCGAGCAGTACTTC.

V usage is TRBV2 and J usage is TRBJ2-7; D uncertain. The V gene lost 0 bases and the J gene lost 9 bases, with 12 bases spanning the gap. The CDR3 spans 13 residues. Germline loops: CDR1 SNHLY, CDR2 FYNNEI. In DNA form, the CDR3 reads TGTGCCAGCAGTGAAGCGCGGCTTCTTTGGCAGTACTTC. Its translation: CASSEARLLWQYF.

The chain has TRBV9 and TRBJ2-5; D may be TRBD2 (6 bases). The germline V and J ends were trimmed by 4 bases and 5 bases, with 18 bases remaining between them. The CDR3 has 15 amino acids. Per the germline V gene, CDR1 is SGDLS and CDR2 is YYNGEE. The CDR3 nucleotides read TGTGCCAGCAGCCCGTGGGACTTCTCTCGGGAGACCCAGTACTTC. This sequence encodes CASSPWDFSRETQYF.

This clone was picked up one time. The chain employs TRBV28 and TRBJ2-1, with TRBD1 matching 7 bases. The CDR3 has 13 amino acids. Germline-derived CDR1 and CDR2 are MDHEN and SYDVKM. V trimming: 6 bases; J trimming: 4 bases; junction bases outside the gene matches: 3. The DNA of the CDR3 is TGTGCCAGCAGCGACAGGGATTACAATGAGCAGTTCTTC. Its protein is CASSDRDYNEQFF.